This TCR beta chain was profiled in a study of T cells after posttransplantation cyclophosphamide. This clone has just one count. Its antigen is currently unknown. Libraries were prepared by immunoSEQ multiplex PCR; TCRdb keeps only in-frame clonotypes and omits some of them. The sample holds about 43,000 clones, roughly 88% seen once. Busulfan-fludarabine conditioning, marrow transplant, and cyclophosphamide on days +3 and +4 were administered. This CDR3 comprises 14 residues. With 1 base removed from V and 2 bases from J, the gap between germline ends came to 8 bases. CDR1 and CDR2 from the germline V gene are MGHDK and SYGVNS. Study outcomes and limitations: Donor-recipient repertoire similarity was low at 1-2 months, rising over year one.

The sequences come from PBMCs, collected about 60 days after allogeneic stem cell transplant with posttransplant cyclophosphamide. This TCR was recovered from a male patient between 60 and 69 years old who received an allogeneic stem cell transplant from a related donor and was CMV-positive. Some T cells may be the graft donor's. The chain links TRBV25-1 to TRBJ1-2; TRBD1 might be the D (5 bases). DNA of the CDR3: TGTGCCAGCAGTGAATGGCGGGACAACTATGGCTACACCTTC. This translates into CASSEWRDNYGYTF.